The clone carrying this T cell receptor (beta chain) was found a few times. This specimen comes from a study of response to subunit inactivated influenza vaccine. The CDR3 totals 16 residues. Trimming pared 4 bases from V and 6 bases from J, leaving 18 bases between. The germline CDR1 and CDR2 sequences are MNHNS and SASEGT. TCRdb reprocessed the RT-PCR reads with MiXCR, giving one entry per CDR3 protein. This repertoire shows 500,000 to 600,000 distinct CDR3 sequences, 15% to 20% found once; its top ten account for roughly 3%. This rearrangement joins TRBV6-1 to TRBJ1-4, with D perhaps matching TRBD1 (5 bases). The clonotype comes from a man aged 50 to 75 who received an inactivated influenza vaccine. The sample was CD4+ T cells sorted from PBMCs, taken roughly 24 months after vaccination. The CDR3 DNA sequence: TGTGCCAGCAGTGGGAGTCCGGGACGCCTTGATGAAAAACTGTTTTTT. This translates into CASSGSPGRLDEKLFF.